The T cell receptor (beta chain) under discussion was sequenced for a study of blood T cell repertoires in COVID-19 (dated by TCRdb to the early 2020s). With respect to the entire study: Samples covering the acute and convalescent phases of COVID-19 were provided by collaborators in the United States, Italy and Spain. The prospective study material was composed of cDNA or gDNA derived from T cells, B-cell-depleted T cells, or PBMCs. Samples came from the ongoing ImmuneRACE study (first 160 participants) plus 1,254 subjects from 6 global collaborators. Where available, HLA class I and class II types were taken from metadata supplied by the sample provider and were not determined by assay-based typing. Subjects who had been exposed to COVID-19, were actively infected with it, or had recovered from it provided the deeply sampled blood TCRbeta repertoires that made up the dataset. The repertoires were made available in a free public database intended to serve as a resource for research on the immune response to SARS-CoV-2. A de-identified subject ID, COVID-19 status, age in years and sex were almost always included in the sample metadata.

TCRbeta CDR3 regions were amplified from genomic DNA using the immunoSEQ Assay, a bias-controlled multiplex PCR. The authors processed their data as follows. Within the assay, amplification of reference gene primers was used to estimate how many nucleated cells each sample contained. To quantify the absolute abundance of each unique TCRbeta CDR3 rearrangement, sequence reads were collapsed and filtered. For each sample, productive Simpson clonality was calculated as the square root of Simpson's diversity index across productive rearrangements. Not all clones reach the TCRdb copy of this immuneACCESS table, which keeps in-frame sequences only. Checked studies attribute under half of the gap to unresolved V genes and leave the rest unexplained. For V, J and clone size, that table is used; D and trimming come from the DNA. The sample yields 100,000 to 150,000 clones; approximately 85% were counted once. The ten largest clonotypes hold more than 20% of the sample.

Reading from cysteine to phenylalanine, the CDR3 counts 15 amino acids. The DNA shown is the 45-base CDR3, in frame from base 1. The germline V gene sets CDR1 to MNHEY and CDR2 to SVGAGI. The junction shows trimming of 6 bases on V and 4 bases on J, plus 18 bases between the germline ends. This clone was detected only a few times. What this receptor recognizes is not known. Per-base quality was not reported, and no clone a single base away is much larger than it. The collaborating institutions used their own protocols to collect whole blood in K2EDTA tubes. Collaborator samples were shipped for TCRbeta analysis as frozen whole blood, isolated PBMCs, or DNA extracted from either sample type. Overall study outcomes, separate from this receptor: How much clinical and demographic metadata was included differed by source and by participant, and the metadata was provided uncurated.

Material: peripheral blood. This clonotype was sampled from a woman aged 80 or over with acute or convalescent COVID-19. Recombination linked TRBV6-5 to TRBJ1-1; the D gene assignment is ambiguous. The DNA sequence is as follows: TGTGCCAGCAGGGTTCCTCAGGAGAGGGTCACTGAAGCTTTCTTT. Translated, it reads CASRVPQERVTEAFF.